Listed here is a single TCR beta chain. In its sample, this clone was seen once. This receptor's antigen is unknown. There are no base qualities to consult, and no much larger clone falls within one base. Participants in the prospective study were aged roughly 18 to 100 years, lived in about two dozen United States geographic areas, and enrolled through a virtual design. In the prospective study, cohorts were assigned on the basis of participant-reported clinical history obtained from a screening survey and a study questionnaire. Recovered participants in ImmuneRACE Cohort 3 were defined by two consecutive negative NP/OP PCR tests, clearance by a healthcare professional, or resolution of symptoms. Mobile phlebotomists in the prospective study collected whole blood, serum and a nasopharyngeal or oropharyngeal swab from every participant. Additional blood draws and questionnaires over an approximately 2-month period could optionally be provided by prospective study participants. Before DNA extraction, prospective study blood samples were shipped either frozen or at room temperature.

V gives up 4 bases and J gives up 7 bases, and the segment between their germline ends measures 22 bases. The germline V gene yields MGHDK for CDR1 and SYGVNS for CDR2. The CDR3 numbers 16 residues from cysteine through phenylalanine. The only DNA kept is the CDR3, 48 bases in frame from the first base. This sample is part of a study of blood T cell repertoires in COVID-19 (dated by TCRdb to the early 2020s). Broadly, across the study: The collaborator samples originated in the United States, Italy and Spain and spanned the acute and convalescent phases of COVID-19. The material from the prospective study consisted of cDNA or gDNA derived from T cells, B-cell-depleted T cells, or PBMCs. Subjects who had been exposed to COVID-19, were actively infected with it, or had recovered from it provided the deeply sampled blood TCRbeta repertoires that made up the dataset. The repertoires were released in a freely available public database intended as a resource for research on the immune response to SARS-CoV-2. Samples came from the ongoing ImmuneRACE study (first 160 participants) plus 1,254 subjects from 6 global collaborators. Sample metadata almost always included a de-identified subject ID, COVID-19 status, age in years and sex. Where HLA class I and class II types were available, the types were taken from metadata supplied by the sample provider, not from assay-based typing.

TCRbeta CDR3 regions were amplified from genomic DNA using the immunoSEQ Assay, a bias-controlled multiplex PCR. The original pipeline was this. Nucleated cell counts per sample were estimated from amplification of reference gene primers within the assay. To quantify the absolute abundance of each unique TCRbeta CDR3 rearrangement, sequence reads were collapsed and filtered. For each sample, productive Simpson clonality was calculated as the square root of Simpson's diversity index over productive rearrangements. The table comes from immuneACCESS by way of TCRdb, which keeps in-frame sequences with V and J called. Part of the clones is missing from these tables; in studies checked, under half for an unresolved V gene and the rest for unknown reasons. The DNA was the basis for D and trimming; V, J and clone size are from that table. This sample holds a few hundred thousand clones; roughly four fifths were observed only once. Together, the top ten hold around 5.1% of the sample.

Points the paper makes about the study in general: The quantity of clinical and demographic metadata differed by source and by participant and was supplied without curation.

The rearranged segments are TRBV25-1 and TRBJ1-2; TRBD1 is possibly the D segment (6 matching bases). The sequence was obtained from a woman aged 45-60 years who had recovered from COVID-19. Material for sequencing was PBMCs or T cells enriched from blood (not recorded which). The nucleotide sequence is TGTGCCAGCAGTGCCGCGTCCTCTAGGGGGATGCGTGGCTACACCTTC. Its protein is CASSAASSRGMRGYTF.